A single sample is the source of the 15 T cell receptor beta chains below, sequenced in a study of vaccination effects on CD4 cells after COVID-19. These TCRs' antigens remain unknown. Libraries were prepared by immunoSEQ multiplex PCR; TCRdb keeps only in-frame clonotypes and omits some of them. Altogether 30,000 to 35,000 clones are present, 70% to 85% being singletons, with the ten largest covering about 15%. Investigators separated out CD4+ T cells once 10 days of culture had passed. Two-dose vaccination with either BNT162b2 or mRNA-1273 was given to the participants. The sequenced sample was CD4+ T cells from PBMCs cultured without peptide, obtained after COVID-19 vaccination. The receptors stem from a human donor who received a COVID-19 vaccine.

This chain joins TRBV18 and TRBJ2-1, with 12 positions matching TRBD2. Losses at the gene ends were 6 bases for V and 4 bases for J; bases not matched to a gene: 10. This CDR3 is built from 17 residues. Germline CDR1 and CDR2: KGHSH and LQKENI. In nucleotides, the CDR3 is TGTGCCAGCTCGATTTCTAGCGGGAGGGGAATATACAATGAGCAGTTCTTC. It yields the protein CASSISSGRGIYNEQFF.

The chain carries TRBV2 and TRBJ1-5; tentative D call: TRBD1 (5 bases). The CDR3 sequence is 14 residues long. Trimming left V 3 bases short and J 4 bases short, with 10 bases between. Germline V lookup: CDR1 SNHLY, CDR2 FYNNEI. In DNA form, the CDR3 reads TGTGCCAGCAGTGATGGGGGAATTAATCAGCCCCAGCATTTT. The encoded protein is CASSDGGINQPQHF.

The V gene is TRBV28, the J gene TRBJ1-2; possible D gene TRBD1, 6 bases. This CDR3 has 15 residues. The V end lost 1 base, the J end lost 4 bases, and 13 bases lay between the germline ends. In germline, CDR1 is MDHEN, CDR2 SYDVKM. CDR3 sequence: CASSLSGATVYGYTF. CDR3 in DNA: TGTGCCAGCAGTTTATCGGGGGCAACGGTCTATGGCTACACCTTC.

The chain combines TRBV6-6 with TRBJ1-4; 10 positions match TRBD1. Trimming removed 5 bases from V and 8 bases from J; junction bases left unmatched: 11. The CDR3 contains 16 residues. Per the germline V gene, CDR1 is MNHNY and CDR2 is SVGAGI (reference sequence). Here the CDR3 reads CASSRGTGDLGEKLFF. CDR3 nucleotides: TGTGCCAGCAGTCGAGGGACAGGGGATCTAGGGGAAAAACTGTTTTTT.

The V call is TRBV6-5, the J call TRBJ1-1, with 8 bases matching TRBD1. The CDR3 consists of 16 residues. From germline, CDR1 is MNHEY and CDR2 SVGAGI. V shed 0 bases and J 0 bases; nucleotides not matched to a gene: 3. The CDR3 is CASSYSAGGLNTEAFF. The CDR3, as DNA: TGTGCCAGCAGTTACTCCGCAGGGGGCTTGAACACTGAAGCTTTCTTT.

The chain combines TRBV5-6 with TRBJ1-1; possible D gene TRBD1, 5 bases. Trimming cost V 4 bases and J 4 bases, with 11 bases left between them. Germline V gives CDR1 SGHDT, CDR2 YYEEEE. This CDR3 spans 13 amino acids. CDR3 coding DNA: TGTGCCAGCAGCGCCCAGGGACGCACTGAAGCTTTCTTT. As protein: CASSAQGRTEAFF.

This chain uses TRBV4-1 with TRBJ2-7; D tentatively reads TRBD1 or TRBD2 (5 bases each). CDR3 length equals 18 residues. The germline CDR1 and CDR2 sequences are MGHRA and YSYEKL. V lost 0 bases to trimming and J lost 4 bases, with 22 bases between them. CDR3 DNA: TGCGCCAGCAGCCAAGAGAGGGCCGAGGGGCGACTTAGTTACGAGCAGTACTTC. This codes for CASSQERAEGRLSYEQYF.

This chain connects TRBV5-5 to TRBJ2-6; D remains unclear. V was cut by 0 bases and J by 0 bases, with 10 bases left in between. Looked up from germline, CDR1 is SGHKS and CDR2 is YYEKEE (reference sequence). This CDR3 spans 17 amino acids. CDR3 in amino acids: CASSLVGSPSGANVLTF. The CDR3 nucleotides read TGTGCCAGCAGCTTGGTTGGGTCCCCCTCTGGGGCCAACGTCCTGACTTTC.

The V gene is TRBV27, the J gene TRBJ1-1; maybe TRBD1 (5 bases). The CDR3 is 14 amino acids. The V and J ends lost 3 bases and 4 bases respectively, with 12 bases between them. Looked up from germline, CDR1 is MNHEY and CDR2 is SMNVEV (reference sequence). CDR3 sequence: CASSFLGRGTEAFF. CDR3 DNA: TGTGCCAGCAGTTTTTTGGGGAGGGGCACTGAAGCTTTCTTT.

The chain links TRBV18 to TRBJ1-4; D possibly corresponds to TRBD1 (5 bases). V lost 3 bases, J lost 3 bases, and 17 bases lay in between. CDR3 length: 17 residues. Germline V lookup: CDR1 KGHSH, CDR2 LQKENI. CDR3 DNA sequence: TGTGCCAGCTCACCCTCACTACCGACAGCATCTAATGAAAAACTGTTTTTT. This translates into CASSPSLPTASNEKLFF.

The gene calls are TRBV2 and TRBJ2-5; D remains unclear. Deletions cut 11 bases from V and 1 base from J, with 14 bases between. This CDR3 spans 13 amino acids. Germline assignment: CDR1 SNHLY and CDR2 FYNNEI. CDR3 in amino acids: CALMTQLQETQYF. CDR3 in DNA: TGTGCCCTAATGACACAACTCCAAGAGACCCAGTACTTC.

The CDR3 is CASSLSGPGEKLFF. The CDR3 DNA reads TGTGCCAGCAGTTTAAGTGGGCCTGGAGAAAAACTGTTTTTT. This chain uses TRBV27 with TRBJ1-4; D not resolved. Germline CDR1 MNHEY, CDR2 SMNVEV (reference sequence). V was shortened by 2 bases and J by 8 bases, with 12 bases between the two germline ends. The CDR3 is 14 amino acids.

This clone was picked up one time. The J gene is TRBJ1-5, the V gene TRBV28; the D is unclear. CDR1 and CDR2 from the germline V gene are MDHEN and SYDVKM. V dropped 3 bases and J dropped 7 bases, with 19 bases sitting between them. The CDR3 length is 16 residues. In DNA form, the CDR3 reads TGTGCCAGCAGTTTCCGAATGCGAAGTACGCGCCAGCCCCAGCATTTT. Its translation is CASSFRMRSTRQPQHF.

The count of this clone is one. The V gene is TRBV18, the J gene TRBJ2-7, with 9 bases identical to TRBD2. Germline V gene data show CDR1 as KGHSH and CDR2 as LQKENI. This CDR3 has 15 amino acids. V was clipped by 2 bases and J by 5 bases; unmatched bases: 7. This CDR3 reads CASSPSGGRGNEQYF. In nucleotides, the CDR3 is TGTGCCAGCTCACCATCGGGCGGGAGGGGCAACGAGCAGTACTTC.

The chain carries TRBV30 and TRBJ1-6, with D possibly matching TRBD1 (5 bases). Germline loops: CDR1 GTSNPN, CDR2 SVGIG (reference sequence). V was cut by 0 bases and J by 9 bases, with 9 bases left in between. This CDR3 region has 13 residues. The DNA of the CDR3 is TGTGCCTGGAGTGTAGCAGGGAGTTCACCCCTCCACTTT. Translating it yields CAWSVAGSSPLHF. Variable domain in full (rest from reference TRBV30 and TRBJ1-6): SQTIHQWPATLVQPVGSPLSLECTVEGTSNPNLYWYRQAAGRGLQLLFYSVGIGQISSEVPQNLSASRPQDRQFILSSKKLLLSDSGFYLCAWSVAGSSPLHFGNGTRLTVT.